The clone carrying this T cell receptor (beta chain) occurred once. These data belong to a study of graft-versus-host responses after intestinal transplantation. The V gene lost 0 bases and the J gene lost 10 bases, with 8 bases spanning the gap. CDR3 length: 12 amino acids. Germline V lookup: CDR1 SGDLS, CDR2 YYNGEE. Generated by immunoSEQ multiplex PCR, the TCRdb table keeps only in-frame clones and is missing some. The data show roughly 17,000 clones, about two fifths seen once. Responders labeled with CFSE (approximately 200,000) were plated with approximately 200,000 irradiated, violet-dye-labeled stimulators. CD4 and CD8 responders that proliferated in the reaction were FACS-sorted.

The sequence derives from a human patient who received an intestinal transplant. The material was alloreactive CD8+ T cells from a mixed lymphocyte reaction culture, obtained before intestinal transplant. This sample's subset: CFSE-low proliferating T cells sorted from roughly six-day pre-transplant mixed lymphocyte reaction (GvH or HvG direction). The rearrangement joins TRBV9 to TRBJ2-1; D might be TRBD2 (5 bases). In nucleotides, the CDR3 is TGTGCCAGCAGCGTAGAGGGAGTGGAGCAGTTCTTC. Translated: CASSVEGVEQFF.